This record covers a single T cell receptor beta chain. What it binds is not known. This sample is part of a study of long-term antiretroviral therapy in people with HIV. Regarding the study as a whole: HIV repertoires spanned narrower CDR3 length ranges than controls. Clones with expansion before ART led the repertoire at all time points.

The V end lost 1 base, the J end lost 6 bases, and 16 bases lay between the germline ends. Germline CDR1 SGHAT, CDR2 FQNNGV. The CDR3 is 15 residues long. Everyone in the study who had HIV was treated in the United States. Version v3.0 of the immunoSEQ assay was performed at survey level. Generated by immunoSEQ multiplex PCR, the TCRdb table keeps only in-frame clones and is missing some. The sample has around 17,000 clones, about 86% seen once. This material consisted of unsorted PBMCs, taken 0.1 years after starting antiretroviral therapy. The sequence was collected from a man in his late teens or twenties with HIV. The rearrangement joins TRBV11-2 to TRBJ2-7; D tentatively reads TRBD1 or TRBD2 (5 bases each). The CDR3 sequence is CASSLGGSIATEQYF. Here the CDR3 DNA reads TGTGCCAGCAGCTTAGGGGGGAGTATCGCTACCGAGCAGTACTTC.